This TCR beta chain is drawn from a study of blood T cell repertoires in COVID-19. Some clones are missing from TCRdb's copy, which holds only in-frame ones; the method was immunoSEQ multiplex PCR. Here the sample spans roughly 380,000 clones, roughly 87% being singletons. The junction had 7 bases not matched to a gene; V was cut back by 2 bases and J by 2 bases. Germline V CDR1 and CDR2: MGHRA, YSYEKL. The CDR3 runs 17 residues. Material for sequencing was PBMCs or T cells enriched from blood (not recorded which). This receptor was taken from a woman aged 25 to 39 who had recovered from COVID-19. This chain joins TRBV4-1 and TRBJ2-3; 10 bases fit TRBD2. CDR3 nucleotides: TGCGCCAGCAGCCAACTCCCTAGCGGGGGTGACACAGATACGCAGTATTTT. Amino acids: CASSQLPSGGDTDTQYF.